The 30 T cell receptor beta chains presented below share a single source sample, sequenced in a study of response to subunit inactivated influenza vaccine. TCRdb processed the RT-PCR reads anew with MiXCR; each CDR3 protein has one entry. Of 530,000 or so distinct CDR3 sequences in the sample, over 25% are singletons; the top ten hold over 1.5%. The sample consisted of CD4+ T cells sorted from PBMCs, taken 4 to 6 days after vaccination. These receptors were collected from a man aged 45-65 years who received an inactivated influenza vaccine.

CDR3 amino acids: CSATTGTEPYNEQFF. CDR3 DNA sequence: TGCAGTGCTACTACCGGGACGGAGCCCTACAATGAGCAGTTCTTC. This chain uses TRBV20-1 with TRBJ2-1, with D tentatively TRBD1 or TRBD2 (5 bases each). Germline CDR1 and CDR2: DFQATT and SNEGSKA (reference sequence). CDR3 length: 15 amino acids. V lost 4 bases to trimming and J lost 2 bases, with 15 bases between them.

The CDR3 region is CASSLRAGASYNEQFF. CDR3 bases: TGTGCCAGCAGCTTAAGAGCAGGGGCCTCCTACAATGAGCAGTTCTTC. The chain has TRBV7-2 and TRBJ2-1; D might be TRBD1 (6 bases). The CDR3 totals 16 residues. Germline CDR1 SGHTA, CDR2 FQGNSA. V dropped 2 bases and J dropped 0 bases, with 11 bases sitting between them. The variable domain in full, completed from reference TRBV7-2 and TRBJ2-1, reads GAGVSQSPSNKVTEKGKDVELRCDPISGHTALYWYRQSLGQGLEFLIYFQGNSAPDKSGLPSDRFSAERTGGSVSTLTIQRTQQEDSAVYLCASSLRAGASYNEQFFGPGTRLTVL.

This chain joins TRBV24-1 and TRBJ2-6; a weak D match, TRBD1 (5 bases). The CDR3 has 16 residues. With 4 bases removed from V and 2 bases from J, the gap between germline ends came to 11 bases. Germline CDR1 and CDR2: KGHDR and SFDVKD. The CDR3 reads CATSESDRTGANVLTF. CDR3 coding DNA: TGTGCCACCAGTGAATCCGACAGAACTGGGGCCAACGTCCTGACTTTC.

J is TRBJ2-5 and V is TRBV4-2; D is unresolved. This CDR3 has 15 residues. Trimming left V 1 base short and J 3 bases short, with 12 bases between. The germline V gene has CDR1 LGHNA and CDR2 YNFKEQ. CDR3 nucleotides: TGTGCCAGCAGCCAAGTGGAATCGCGAAAAGAGACCCAGTACTTC. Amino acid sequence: CASSQVESRKETQYF.

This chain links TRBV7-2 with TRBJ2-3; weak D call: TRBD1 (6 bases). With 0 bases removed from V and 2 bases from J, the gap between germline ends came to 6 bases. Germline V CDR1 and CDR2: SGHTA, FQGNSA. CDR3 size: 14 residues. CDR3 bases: TGTGCCAGCAGCTTAGCGGGGGCCACAGATACGCAGTATTTT. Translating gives CASSLAGATDTQYF.

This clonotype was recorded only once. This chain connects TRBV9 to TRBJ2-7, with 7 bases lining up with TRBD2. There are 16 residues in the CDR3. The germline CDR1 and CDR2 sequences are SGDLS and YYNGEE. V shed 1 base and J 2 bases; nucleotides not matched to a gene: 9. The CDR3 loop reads CASSVSTGGGPYEQYF. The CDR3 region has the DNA TGTGCCAGCAGCGTATCCACGGGGGGAGGTCCCTACGAGCAGTACTTC.

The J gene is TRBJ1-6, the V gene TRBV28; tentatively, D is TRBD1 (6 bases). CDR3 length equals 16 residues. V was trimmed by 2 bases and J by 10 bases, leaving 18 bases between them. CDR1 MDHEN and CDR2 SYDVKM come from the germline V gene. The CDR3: CASSLRLTGRSSPLHF. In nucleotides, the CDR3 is TGTGCCAGCAGTTTAAGATTGACAGGCCGGTCCTCACCCCTCCACTTT.

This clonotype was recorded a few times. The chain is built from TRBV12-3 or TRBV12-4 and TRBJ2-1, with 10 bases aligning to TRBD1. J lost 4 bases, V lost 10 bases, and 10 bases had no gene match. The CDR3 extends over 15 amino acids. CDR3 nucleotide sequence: TGTGCCATCAGAGAGTGGGACAGGGGTTACAATGAGCAGTTCTTC. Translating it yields CAIREWDRGYNEQFF.

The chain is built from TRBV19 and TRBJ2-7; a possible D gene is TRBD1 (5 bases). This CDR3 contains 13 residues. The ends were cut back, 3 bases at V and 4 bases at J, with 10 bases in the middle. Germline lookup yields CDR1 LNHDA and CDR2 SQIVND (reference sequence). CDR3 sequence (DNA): TGTGCCAGTAGTATTTTCCAGGGATACGAGCAGTACTTC. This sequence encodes CASSIFQGYEQYF.

CDR3 sequence (DNA): TGTGCCAGCAGCGCACAGGGTTGGGAGACCCAGTACTTC. This encodes CASSAQGWETQYF. This sequence joins TRBV7-8 and TRBJ2-5; D is possibly TRBD1 (6 bases). This CDR3 contains 13 residues. Trimming cost V 5 bases and J 5 bases, with 12 bases left between them. The germline CDR1 and CDR2 sequences are SGHVS and FQNEAQ. Full variable domain (remainder filled in from reference TRBV7-8 and TRBJ2-5): GAGVSQSPRYKVAKRGQDVALRCDPISGHVSLFWYQQALGQGPEFLTYFQNEAQLDKSGLPSDRFFAERPEGSVSTLKIQRTQQEDSAVYLCASSAQGWETQYFGPGTRLLVL.

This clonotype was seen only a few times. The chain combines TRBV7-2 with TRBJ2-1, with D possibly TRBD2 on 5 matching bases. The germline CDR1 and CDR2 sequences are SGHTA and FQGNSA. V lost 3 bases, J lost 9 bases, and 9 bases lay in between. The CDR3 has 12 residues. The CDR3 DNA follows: TGTGCCAGCAGCTTTGGAGGTCGTGAGCAGTTCTTC. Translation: CASSFGGREQFF.

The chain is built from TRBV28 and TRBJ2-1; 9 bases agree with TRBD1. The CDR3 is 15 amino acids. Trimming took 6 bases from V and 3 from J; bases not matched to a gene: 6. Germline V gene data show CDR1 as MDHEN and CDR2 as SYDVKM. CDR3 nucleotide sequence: TGTGCCAGCAGGGTCCCGGACAGGGGCTACAATGAGCAGTTCTTC. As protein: CASRVPDRGYNEQFF.

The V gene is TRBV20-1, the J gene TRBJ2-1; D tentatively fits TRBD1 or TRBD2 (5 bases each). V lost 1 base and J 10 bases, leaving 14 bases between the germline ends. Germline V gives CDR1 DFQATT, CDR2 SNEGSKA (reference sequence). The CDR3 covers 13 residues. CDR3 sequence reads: CSARGGWHSEQFF. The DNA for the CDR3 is TGCAGTGCTAGAGGGGGGTGGCATAGCGAGCAGTTCTTC.

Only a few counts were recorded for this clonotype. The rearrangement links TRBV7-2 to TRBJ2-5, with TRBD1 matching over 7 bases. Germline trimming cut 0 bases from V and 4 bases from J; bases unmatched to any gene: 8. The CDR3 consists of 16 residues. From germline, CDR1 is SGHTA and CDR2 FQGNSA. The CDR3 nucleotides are TGTGCCAGCAGCTTAGCGCCCAGATCAGGGGGAGAGACCCAGTACTTC. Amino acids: CASSLAPRSGGETQYF.

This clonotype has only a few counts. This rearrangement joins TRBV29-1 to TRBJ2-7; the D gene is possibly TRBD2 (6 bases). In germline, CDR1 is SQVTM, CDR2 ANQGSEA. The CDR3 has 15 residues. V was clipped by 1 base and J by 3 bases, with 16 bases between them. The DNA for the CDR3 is TGCAGCGTTGAAGTAGGAGGGAGAGCATACTACGAGCAGTACTTC. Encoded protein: CSVEVGGRAYYEQYF.

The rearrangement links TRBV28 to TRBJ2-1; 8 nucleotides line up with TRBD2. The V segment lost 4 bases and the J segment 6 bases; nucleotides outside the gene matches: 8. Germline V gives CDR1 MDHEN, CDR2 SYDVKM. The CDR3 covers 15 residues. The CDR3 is CASSSSGSFFNEQFF. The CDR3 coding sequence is TGTGCCAGCAGTTCCAGCGGGAGTTTTTTCAATGAGCAGTTCTTC.

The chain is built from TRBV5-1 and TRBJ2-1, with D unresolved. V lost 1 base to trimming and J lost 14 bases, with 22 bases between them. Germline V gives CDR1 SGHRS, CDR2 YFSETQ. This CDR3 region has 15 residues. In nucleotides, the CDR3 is TGCGCCAGCAGCTTGTCACGCCCGCCCGGCAATTGGAAGTTCTTC. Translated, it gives CASSLSRPPGNWKFF.

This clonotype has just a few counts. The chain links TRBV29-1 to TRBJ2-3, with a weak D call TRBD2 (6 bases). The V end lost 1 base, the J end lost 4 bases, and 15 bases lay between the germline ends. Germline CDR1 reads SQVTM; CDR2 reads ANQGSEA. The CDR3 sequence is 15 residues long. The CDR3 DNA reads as TGCAGCGTTGAAGTGGGGGGTGGTCGAGCAGATACGCAGTATTTT. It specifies CSVEVGGGRADTQYF.

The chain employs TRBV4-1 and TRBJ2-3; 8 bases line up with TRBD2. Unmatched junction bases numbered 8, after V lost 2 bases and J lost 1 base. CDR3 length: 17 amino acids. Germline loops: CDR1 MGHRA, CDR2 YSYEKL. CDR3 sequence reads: CASSQPGLGLRTDTQYF. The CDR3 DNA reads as TGCGCCAGCAGCCAACCGGGACTAGGGTTGCGCACAGATACGCAGTATTTT.

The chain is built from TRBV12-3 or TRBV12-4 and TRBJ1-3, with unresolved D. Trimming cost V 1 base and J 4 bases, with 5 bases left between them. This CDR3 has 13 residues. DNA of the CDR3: TGTGCCAGCAGTTTAGAAGAGGGAAACACCATATATTTT. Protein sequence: CASSLEEGNTIYF.

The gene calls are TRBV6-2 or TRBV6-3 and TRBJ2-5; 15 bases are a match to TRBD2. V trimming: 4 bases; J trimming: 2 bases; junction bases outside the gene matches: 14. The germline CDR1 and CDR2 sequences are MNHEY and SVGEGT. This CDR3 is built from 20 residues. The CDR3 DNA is TGTGCCAGCAGTTCAACTGCTCCGGGACTAGCGGGGGGCGAACAAGAGACCCAGTACTTC. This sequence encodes CASSSTAPGLAGGEQETQYF.

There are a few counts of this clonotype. CDR3 nucleotide sequence: TGTGCCAGCAGTGACTCTTGGACAGGGGGTGGTTACGAGCAGTACTTC. It translates to CASSDSWTGGGYEQYF. The chain links TRBV25-1 to TRBJ2-7, with TRBD1 matching 10 bases. The CDR3 is made up of 16 amino acids. Trimming removed 3 bases from V and 4 bases from J; junction bases left unmatched: 9. The germline V gene has CDR1 MGHDK and CDR2 SYGVNS.

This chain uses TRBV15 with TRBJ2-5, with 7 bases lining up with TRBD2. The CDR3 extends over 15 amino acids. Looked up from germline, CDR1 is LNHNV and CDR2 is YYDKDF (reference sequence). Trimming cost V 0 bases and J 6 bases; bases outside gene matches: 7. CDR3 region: CATSRDWGEGKTQYF. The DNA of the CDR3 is TGTGCCACCAGCAGAGATTGGGGGGAGGGAAAGACCCAGTACTTC.

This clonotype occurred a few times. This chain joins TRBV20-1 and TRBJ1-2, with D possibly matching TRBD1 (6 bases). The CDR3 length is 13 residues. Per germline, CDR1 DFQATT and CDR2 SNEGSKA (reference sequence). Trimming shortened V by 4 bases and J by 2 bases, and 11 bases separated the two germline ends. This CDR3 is CSAINRANYGYTF. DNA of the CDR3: TGCAGTGCTATTAACAGGGCGAACTATGGCTACACCTTC.

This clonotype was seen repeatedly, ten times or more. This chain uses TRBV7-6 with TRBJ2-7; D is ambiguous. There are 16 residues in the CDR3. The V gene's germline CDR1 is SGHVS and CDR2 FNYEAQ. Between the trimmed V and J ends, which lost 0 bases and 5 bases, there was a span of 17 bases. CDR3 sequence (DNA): TGTGCCAGCAGCTTAGCGTCGGGTCAGTATAGACACGAGCAGTACTTC. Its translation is CASSLASGQYRHEQYF. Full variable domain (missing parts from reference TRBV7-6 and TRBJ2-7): GAGVSQSPRYKVTKRGQDVALRCDPISGHVSLYWYRQALGQGPEFLTYFNYEAQQDKSGLPNDRFSAERPEGSISTLTIQRTEQRDSAMYRCASSLASGQYRHEQYFGPGTRLTVT.

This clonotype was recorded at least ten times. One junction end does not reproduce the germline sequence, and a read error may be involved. The CDR3 coding sequence is TGTGCCAGCAGTACGGGACAGGGAATAATCTTC. Its translation: CASSTGQGIIF. The J gene is TRBJ2-1, the V gene TRBV12-3 or TRBV12-4, with 9 bases fitting TRBD1. The CDR3 consists of 11 residues.

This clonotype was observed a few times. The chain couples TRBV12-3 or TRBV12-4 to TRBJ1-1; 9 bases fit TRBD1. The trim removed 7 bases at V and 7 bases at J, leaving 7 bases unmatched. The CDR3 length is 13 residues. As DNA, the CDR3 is TGTGCCAGCAACCAACAGGGGGCGGGTGAAGCTTTCTTT. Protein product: CASNQQGAGEAFF.

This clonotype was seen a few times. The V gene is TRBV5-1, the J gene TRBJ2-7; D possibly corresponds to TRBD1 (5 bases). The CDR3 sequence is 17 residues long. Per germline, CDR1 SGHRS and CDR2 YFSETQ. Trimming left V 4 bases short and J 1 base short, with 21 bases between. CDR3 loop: CASSAARDSSASYEQYF. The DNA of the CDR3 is TGCGCCAGCAGCGCTGCCCGAGACAGTTCCGCTTCCTACGAGCAGTACTTC.

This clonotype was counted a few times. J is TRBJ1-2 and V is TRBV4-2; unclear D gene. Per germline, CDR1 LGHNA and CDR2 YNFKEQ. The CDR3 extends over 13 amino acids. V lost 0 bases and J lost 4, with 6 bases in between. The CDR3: CASSQERSYGYTF. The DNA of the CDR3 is TGTGCCAGCAGCCAAGAGCGTAGCTATGGCTACACCTTC.

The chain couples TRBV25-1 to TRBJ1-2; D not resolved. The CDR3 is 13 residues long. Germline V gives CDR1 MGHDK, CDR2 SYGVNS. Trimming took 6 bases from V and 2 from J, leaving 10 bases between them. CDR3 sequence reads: CASSFDNNYGYTF. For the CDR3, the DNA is TGTGCCAGCAGCTTCGACAACAACTATGGCTACACCTTC.